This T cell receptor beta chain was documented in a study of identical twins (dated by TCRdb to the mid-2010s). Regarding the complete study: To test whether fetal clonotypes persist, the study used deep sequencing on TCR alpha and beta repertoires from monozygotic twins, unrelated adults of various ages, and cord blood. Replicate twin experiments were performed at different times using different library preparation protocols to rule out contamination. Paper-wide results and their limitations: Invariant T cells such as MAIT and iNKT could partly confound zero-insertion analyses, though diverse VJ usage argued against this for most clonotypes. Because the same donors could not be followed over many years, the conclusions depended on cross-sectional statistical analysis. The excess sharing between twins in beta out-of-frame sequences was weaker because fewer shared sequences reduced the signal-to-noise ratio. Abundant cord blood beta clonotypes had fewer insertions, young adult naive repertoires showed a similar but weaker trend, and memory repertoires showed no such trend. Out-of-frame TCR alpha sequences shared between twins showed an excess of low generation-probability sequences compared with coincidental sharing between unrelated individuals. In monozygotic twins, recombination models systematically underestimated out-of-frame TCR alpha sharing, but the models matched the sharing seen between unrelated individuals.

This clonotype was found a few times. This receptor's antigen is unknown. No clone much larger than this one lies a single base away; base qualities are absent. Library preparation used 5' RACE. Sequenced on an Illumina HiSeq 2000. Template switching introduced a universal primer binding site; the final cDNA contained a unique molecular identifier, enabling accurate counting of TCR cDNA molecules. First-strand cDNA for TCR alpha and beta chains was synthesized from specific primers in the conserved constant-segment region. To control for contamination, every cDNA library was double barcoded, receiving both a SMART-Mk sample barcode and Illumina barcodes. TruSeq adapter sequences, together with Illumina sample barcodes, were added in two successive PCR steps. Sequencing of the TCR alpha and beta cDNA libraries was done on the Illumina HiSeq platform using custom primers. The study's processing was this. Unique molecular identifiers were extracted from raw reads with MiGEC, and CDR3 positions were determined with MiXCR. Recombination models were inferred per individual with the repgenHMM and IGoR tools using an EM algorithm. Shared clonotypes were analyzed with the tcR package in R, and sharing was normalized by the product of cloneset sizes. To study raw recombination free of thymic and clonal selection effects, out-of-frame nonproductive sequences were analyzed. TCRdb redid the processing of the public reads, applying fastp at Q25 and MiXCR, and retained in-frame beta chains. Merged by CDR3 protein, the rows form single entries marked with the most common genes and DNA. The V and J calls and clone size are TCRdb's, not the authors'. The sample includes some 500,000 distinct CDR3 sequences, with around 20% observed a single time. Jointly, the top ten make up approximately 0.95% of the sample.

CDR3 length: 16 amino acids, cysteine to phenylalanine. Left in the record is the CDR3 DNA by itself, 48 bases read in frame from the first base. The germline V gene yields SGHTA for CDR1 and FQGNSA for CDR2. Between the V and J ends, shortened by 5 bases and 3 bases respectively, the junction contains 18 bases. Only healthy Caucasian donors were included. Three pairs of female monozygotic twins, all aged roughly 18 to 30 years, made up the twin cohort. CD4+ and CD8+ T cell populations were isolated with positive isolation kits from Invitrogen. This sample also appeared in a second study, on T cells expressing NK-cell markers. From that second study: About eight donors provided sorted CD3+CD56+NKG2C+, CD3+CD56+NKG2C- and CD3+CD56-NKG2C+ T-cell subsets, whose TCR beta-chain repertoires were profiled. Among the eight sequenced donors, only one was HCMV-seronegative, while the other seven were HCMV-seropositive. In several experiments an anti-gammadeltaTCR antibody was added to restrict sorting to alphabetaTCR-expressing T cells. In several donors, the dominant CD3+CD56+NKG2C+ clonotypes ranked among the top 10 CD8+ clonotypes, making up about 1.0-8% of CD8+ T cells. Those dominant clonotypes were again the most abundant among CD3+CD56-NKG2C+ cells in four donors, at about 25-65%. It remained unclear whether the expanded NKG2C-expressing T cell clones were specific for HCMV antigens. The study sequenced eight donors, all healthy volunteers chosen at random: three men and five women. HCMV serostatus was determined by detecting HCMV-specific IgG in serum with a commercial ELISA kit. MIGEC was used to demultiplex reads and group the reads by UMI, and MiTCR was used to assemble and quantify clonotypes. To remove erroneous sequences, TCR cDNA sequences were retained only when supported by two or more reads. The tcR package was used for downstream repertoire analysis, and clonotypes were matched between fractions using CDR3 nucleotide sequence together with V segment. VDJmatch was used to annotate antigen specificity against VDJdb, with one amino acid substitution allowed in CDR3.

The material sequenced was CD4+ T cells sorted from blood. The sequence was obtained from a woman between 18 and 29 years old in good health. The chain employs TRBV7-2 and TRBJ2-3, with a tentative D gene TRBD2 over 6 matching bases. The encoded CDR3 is CASSPLLGRGTDTQYF. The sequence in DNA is TGTGCCAGCAGCCCTCTCCTCGGACGGGGGACAGATACGCAGTATTTT.